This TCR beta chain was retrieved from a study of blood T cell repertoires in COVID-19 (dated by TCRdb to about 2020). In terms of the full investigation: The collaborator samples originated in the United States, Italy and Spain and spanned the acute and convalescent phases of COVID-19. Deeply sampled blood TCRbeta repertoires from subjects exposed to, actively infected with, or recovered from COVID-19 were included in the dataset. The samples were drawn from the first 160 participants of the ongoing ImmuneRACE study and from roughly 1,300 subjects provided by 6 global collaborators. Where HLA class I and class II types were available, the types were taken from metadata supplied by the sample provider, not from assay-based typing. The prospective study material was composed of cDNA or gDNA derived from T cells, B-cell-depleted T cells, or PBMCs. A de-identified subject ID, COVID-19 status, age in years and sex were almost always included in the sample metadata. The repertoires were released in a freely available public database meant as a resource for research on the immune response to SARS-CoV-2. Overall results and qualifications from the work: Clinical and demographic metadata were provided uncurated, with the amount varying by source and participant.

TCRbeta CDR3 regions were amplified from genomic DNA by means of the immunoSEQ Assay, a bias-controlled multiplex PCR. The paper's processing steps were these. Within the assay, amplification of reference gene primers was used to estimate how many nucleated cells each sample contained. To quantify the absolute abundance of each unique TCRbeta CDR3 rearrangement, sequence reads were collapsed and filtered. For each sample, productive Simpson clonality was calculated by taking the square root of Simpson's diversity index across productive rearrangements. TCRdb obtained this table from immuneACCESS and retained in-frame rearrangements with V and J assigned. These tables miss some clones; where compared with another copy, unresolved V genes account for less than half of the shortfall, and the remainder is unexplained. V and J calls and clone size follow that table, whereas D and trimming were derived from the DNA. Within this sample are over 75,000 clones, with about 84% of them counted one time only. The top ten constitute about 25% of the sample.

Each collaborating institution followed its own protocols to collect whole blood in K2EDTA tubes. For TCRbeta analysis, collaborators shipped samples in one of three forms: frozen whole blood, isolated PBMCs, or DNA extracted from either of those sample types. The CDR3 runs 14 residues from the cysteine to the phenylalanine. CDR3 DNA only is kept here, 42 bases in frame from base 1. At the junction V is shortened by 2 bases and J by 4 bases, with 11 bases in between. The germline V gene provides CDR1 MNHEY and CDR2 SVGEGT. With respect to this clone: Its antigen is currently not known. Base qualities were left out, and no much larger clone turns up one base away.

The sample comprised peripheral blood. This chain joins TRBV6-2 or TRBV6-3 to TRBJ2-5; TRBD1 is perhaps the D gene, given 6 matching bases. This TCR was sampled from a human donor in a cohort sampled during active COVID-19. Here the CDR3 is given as CASSYLTGIETQYF. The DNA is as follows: TGTGCCAGCAGTTACCTCACAGGGATAGAGACCCAGTACTTC.